The rows below give T cell receptor beta chains drawn from one sample of a study of Ad26.COV2.S vaccination and SARS-CoV-2 variants. Only in-frame clones appear in the TCRdb table, and some are missing; sequencing was by immunoSEQ multiplex PCR. The sample has around 370,000 clones; 90% to 95% are singletons. The input for sequencing was peripheral blood, taken after recovery from COVID-19. All receptors derive from a human donor who had recovered from COVID-19. The CDR3 runs from the conserved cysteine through the conserved F or W. The D gene is left open where the match is weak. Part of the rows lack a size; the others show once, few, many or a class for expanded clones.

V	D	length	J	size	DNA	CDR3
TRBV14	-	16	TRBJ2-3	-	TGTGCCAGCAGCCAAGATGTCGGGACGGGGGTGGATACGCAGTATTTT	CASSQDVGTGVDTQYF
TRBV7-8	-	17	TRBJ1-6	once	TGTGCCAGCAGCCTGAGGGGGGCCCTCTCCTATAATTCACCCCTCCACTTT	CASSLRGALSYNSPLHF
TRBV7-8	-	13	TRBJ2-7	-	TGTGCCAGCAGCTTAGATGGGGGCTGGGGGCAGTACTTC	CASSLDGGWGQYF
TRBV4-3	-	14	TRBJ1-6	-	TGCGCCAGCAGCCAAGAGGGGGCGAATTCACCCCTCCACTTT	CASSQEGANSPLHF
TRBV11-1	TRBD1	15	TRBJ1-2	-	TGTGCCAGCAGCTTTTCGGGACAGGGTATCTATGGCTACACCTTC	CASSFSGQGIYGYTF
TRBV11-2	-	15	TRBJ2-5	once	TGTGCCAGCAGCTTAGATGGTGGCCGCCGGGGGACCCAGTACTTC	CASSLDGGRRGTQYF
TRBV5-1	TRBD1	16	TRBJ1-1	once	TGCGCCAGCAGCTTAAGTCAACAGGGGGCTTTTGGTGAAGCTTTCTTT	CASSLSQQGAFGEAFF
TRBV2	TRBD1	13	TRBJ1-1	-	TGTGCCAGCAGTACAGGGGTGAACACTGAAGCTTTCTTT	CASSTGVNTEAFF
TRBV6-5	-	15	TRBJ2-2	-	TGTGCCAGCAGTCGAGGACAGACGAACACCGGGGAGCTGTTTTTT	CASSRGQTNTGELFF
TRBV7-2	TRBD2	12	TRBJ2-3	-	TGTGCCAGCAGCTATGGGGGGGTCACGCAGTATTTT	CASSYGGVTQYF
TRBV5-8	TRBD1	16	TRBJ2-2	once	TGTGCCAGCAACCCCCGGTGGGCAGGGGGAGACGGGGAGCTGTTTTTT	CASNPRWAGGDGELFF
TRBV11-2	-	13	TRBJ1-1	-	TGTGCCAGCAGCTTGTTAGGGTACACTGAAGCTTTCTTT	CASSLLGYTEAFF
TRBV6-1	TRBD1	17	TRBJ1-5	-	TGTGCCAGCAGTGAACCCCCCGACAGGGTCGTGGATCAGCCCCAGCATTTT	CASSEPPDRVVDQPQHF
TRBV5-6	-	13	TRBJ1-2	-	TGTGCCAGCAATACCGGACAGAACTATGGCTACACCTTC	CASNTGQNYGYTF
TRBV27	-	16	TRBJ1-3	-	TGTGCCAGCACCCAGCTATTCCCCCACGGGGGAAACACCATATATTTT	CASTQLFPHGGNTIYF
TRBV7-9	-	14	TRBJ2-2	once	TGTGCCAGCAGCGAAGACGGAGGCACCGGGGAGCTGTTTTTT	CASSEDGGTGELFF
TRBV18	-	14	TRBJ2-5	-	TGTGCCAGCTCACCATCGTCGGGGTTCGAGACCCAGTACTTC	CASSPSSGFETQYF
TRBV5-1	-	15	TRBJ2-3	-	TGCGCCAGCAGCTTGGATGCCAGCTCCACAGATACGCAGTATTTT	CASSLDASSTDTQYF
TRBV5-1	-	15	TRBJ2-1	-	TGCGCCAGCAGCCTAAAGACGGACGGGTATAATGAGCAGTTCTTC	CASSLKTDGYNEQFF
TRBV5-1	TRBD2	14	TRBJ2-5	-	TGCGCCAGCGCCGGGACTAGCACCGAAGAGACCCAGTACTTC	CASAGTSTEETQYF
TRBV6-5	-	15	TRBJ1-5	few	TGTGCCAGCACTAAGACAGATAATAGCAATCAGCCCCAGCATTTT	CASTKTDNSNQPQHF
TRBV10-1	-	15	TRBJ1-5	-	TGCGCCAGCAGTGAGTCGTCCCAGCCCAATCAGCCCCAGCATTTT	CASSESSQPNQPQHF
TRBV19	TRBD2	16	TRBJ2-3	-	TGTGCCAGTAGTATAGCTAACACCCCTGGCGGGGGTACGCAGTATTTT	CASSIANTPGGGTQYF
TRBV12-3/TRBV12-4	-	13	TRBJ1-2	-	TGTGCCAGCAGTCGCTCCAGTAACTATGGCTACACCTTC	CASSRSSNYGYTF
TRBV7-9	-	13	TRBJ1-6	-	TGTGCCAGCAGCGGGGGGAACAATTCACCCCTCCACTTT	CASSGGNNSPLHF
TRBV3-1/TRBV3-2	-	14	TRBJ2-1	-	TGTGCCAGCAGCCAAGGAACTAGCTACAATGAGCAGTTCTTC	CASSQGTSYNEQFF